The 28 T cell receptor beta chains below come from one sample, sequenced in a study of PD-L1 blockade in urothelial cancer. Described time point: pretreatment peripheral blood. TCRdb's copy holds only in-frame clones and misses some; the assay was immunoSEQ multiplex PCR. The table has under 50,000 clones, approximately 91% seen once; the top ten hold 11%. The sequenced sample was PBMCs, obtained around atezolizumab (anti-PD-L1) treatment. Receptor source: a woman in her sixties or seventies with urothelial cancer.

The chain joins TRBV9 to TRBJ2-3; no clear D. CDR1 and CDR2 (germline): SGDLS, YYNGEE. With 3 bases removed from V and 0 bases from J, the gap between germline ends came to 5 bases. The CDR3 spans 13 residues. Written as DNA, the CDR3 is TGTGCCAGCAGCGCGACTAGCACAGATACGCAGTATTTT. It specifies CASSATSTDTQYF. Filled out from reference TRBV9 and TRBJ2-3, the complete variable domain reads DSGVTQTPKHLITATGQRVTLRCSPRSGDLSVYWYQQSLDQGLQFLIQYYNGEERAKGNILERFSAQQFPDLHSELNLSSLELGDSALYFCASSATSTDTQYFGPGTRLTVL.

The gene calls are TRBV5-1 and TRBJ1-2, with D possibly being TRBD1 (6 bases). Germline V CDR1 and CDR2: SGHRS, YFSETQ. Trimming shortened V by 4 bases and J by 8 bases, and 21 bases separated the two germline ends. This CDR3 spans 15 amino acids. The CDR3 here is CASSTFDRIGTGYTF. In DNA form, the CDR3 reads TGCGCCAGCAGCACCTTTGACAGGATCGGGACGGGCTACACCTTC. Using reference TRBV5-1 and TRBJ1-2 for the parts outside the CDR3, the full variable domain is KAGVTQTPRYLIKTRGQQVTLSCSPISGHRSVSWYQQTPGQGLQFLFEYFSETQRNKGNFPGRFSGRQFSNSRSEMNVSTLELGDSALYLCASSTFDRIGTGYTFGSGTRLTVV.

The rearrangement uses TRBV7-8 and TRBJ2-7; possibly TRBD1 for D (5 bases). The CDR3 totals 14 residues. CDR1 and CDR2 (germline): SGHVS, FQNEAQ. V was shortened by 5 bases and J by 2 bases, with 13 bases between the two germline ends. The CDR3 protein is CASSPTGATYEQYF. CDR3 sequence (DNA): TGTGCCAGCAGCCCCACTGGGGCAACCTACGAGCAGTACTTC.

The chain carries TRBV4-1 and TRBJ2-1; possibly TRBD1 for D (5 bases). V was pared by 1 base and J by 0 bases, with 7 bases between. Germline assignment: CDR1 MGHRA and CDR2 YSYEKL. CDR3 length: 15 amino acids. DNA for the CDR3: TGCGCCAGCAGCCAAGGGGGCTACTCCTACAATGAGCAGTTCTTC. Protein sequence: CASSQGGYSYNEQFF.

The chain recombines TRBV18 with TRBJ2-7, with TRBD2 matching 9 bases. The CDR3 is made up of 20 amino acids. V was pared by 3 bases and J by 0 bases, with 18 bases of the junction left unmatched. CDR1 and CDR2 from the germline V gene are KGHSH and LQKENI. This CDR3 reads CASSPYGQTRLAVSSYEQYF. The CDR3 bases are TGTGCCAGCTCACCGTACGGACAGACAAGACTAGCGGTAAGCTCCTACGAGCAGTACTTC. The whole variable domain, filled in from reference TRBV18 and TRBJ2-7, reads NAGVMQNPRHLVRRRGQEARLRCSPMKGHSHVYWYRQLPEEGLKFMVYLQKENIIDESGMPKERFSAEFPKEGPSILRIQQVVRGDSAAYFCASSPYGQTRLAVSSYEQYFGPGTRLTVT.

The chain carries TRBV27 and TRBJ2-7; the match to TRBD2 covers 11 bases. Germline V CDR1 and CDR2: MNHEY, SMNVEV (reference sequence). The junction had 3 bases not matched to a gene; V was cut back by 3 bases and J by 5 bases. CDR3 length: 14 residues. In DNA, the CDR3 is TGTGCCAGCAGTTTTAGCGGGAGGGCCGACGAGCAGTACTTC. Its protein is CASSFSGRADEQYF.

J is TRBJ2-7 and V is TRBV13; no clear D gene. V dropped 2 bases and J dropped 4 bases, with 9 bases sitting between them. CDR3 length equals 13 residues. Looked up from germline, CDR1 is PRHDT and CDR2 is FYEKMQ (reference sequence). The CDR3 DNA sequence: TGTGCCAGCAGCTTAAGATTGAGTTACGAGCAGTACTTC. Amino acids: CASSLRLSYEQYF.

V and J are TRBV27 and TRBJ2-5; 12 nucleotides line up with TRBD1. The germline V gene has CDR1 MNHEY and CDR2 SMNVEV (reference sequence). CDR3 size: 15 residues. The ends lost 5 bases at V and 5 bases at J; junction bases unmatched: 6. The CDR3 here is CASSTRDRGRETQYF. The CDR3 nucleotides are TGTGCCAGCAGTACTCGGGACAGGGGGCGCGAGACCCAGTACTTC.

The chain combines TRBV4-2 with TRBJ1-2, with D perhaps TRBD1 (6 bases). The CDR3 spans 14 residues. The V gene lost 2 bases and the J gene lost 4 bases, with 11 bases spanning the gap. The V gene's germline CDR1 is LGHNA and CDR2 YNFKEQ. CDR3 sequence reads: CASSQSDRSYGYTF. CDR3 coding DNA: TGTGCCAGCAGCCAATCGGACAGAAGCTATGGCTACACCTTC.

The CDR3 sequence: CASRHEGWETQYF. The CDR3 nucleotides are TGTGCCAGCAGACACGAGGGTTGGGAGACCCAGTACTTC. The chain employs TRBV28 and TRBJ2-5; tentative D call: TRBD2 (5 bases). The CDR3 is 13 amino acids. The germline CDR1 and CDR2 sequences are MDHEN and SYDVKM. V was pared by 6 bases and J by 5 bases, with 13 bases between.

The gene calls are TRBV28 and TRBJ2-1; 8 bases match TRBD1. Germline V lookup: CDR1 MDHEN, CDR2 SYDVKM. CDR3 length equals 15 residues. J was trimmed by 4 bases and V by 5 bases; bases with no gene match: 7. This CDR3 reads CASSPGQGPYNEQFF. The CDR3 region has the DNA TGTGCCAGCAGTCCAGGACAGGGACCTTACAATGAGCAGTTCTTC.

The chain couples TRBV5-4 to TRBJ2-7, with TRBD1 identical over 8 bases. The V gene end was trimmed by 1 base and the J gene end by 5 bases; junction bases not matched to a gene: 8. This CDR3 is built from 15 residues. Germline CDR1 is SGHNT and CDR2 is YYREEE (reference sequence). The CDR3 bases are TGTGCCAGCAGCTTGTCGCCGGACAGGGATGACGAGCAGTACTTC. It translates to CASSLSPDRDDEQYF.

The rearrangement links TRBV7-9 to TRBJ2-7; 11 nucleotides align to TRBD2. Germline trimming cut 3 bases from V and 9 bases from J; bases unmatched to any gene: 4. Germline V CDR1 and CDR2: SEHNR, FQNEAQ (reference sequence). The CDR3 runs to 13 residues. As DNA, the CDR3 is TGTGCCAGCAGCTTGGGACTAGCGGATGGGCAGTACTTC. It encodes CASSLGLADGQYF.

The chain couples TRBV6-1 to TRBJ1-1; no clear D. From germline, CDR1 is MNHNS and CDR2 SASEGT. With 2 bases removed from V and 7 bases from J, the gap between germline ends came to 14 bases. The CDR3 totals 14 residues. CDR3 region: CASSEKTEFHEAFF. The CDR3 coding sequence is TGTGCCAGCAGTGAAAAAACAGAGTTCCATGAAGCTTTCTTT.

CDR3 region: CASSLVDAGRTTDTQYF. CDR3 in DNA: TGTGCCAGCAGCTTAGTTGACGCGGGACGGACAACAGATACGCAGTATTTT. The chain has TRBV7-3 and TRBJ2-3; D possibly corresponds to TRBD2 (6 bases). The germline V gene has CDR1 SGHTA and CDR2 FQGTGA. This CDR3 is built from 17 residues. Trimming pared 2 bases from V and 3 bases from J, leaving 18 bases between.

This rearrangement joins TRBV6-1 to TRBJ2-2; the D gene is possibly TRBD1 (6 bases). V shed 4 bases and J shed 2 bases, with 11 bases lying between them. Looked up from germline, CDR1 is MNHNS and CDR2 is SASEGT. The CDR3 contains 15 residues. As DNA, the CDR3 is TGTGCCAGCAGTGCTGGACAGCCCAACACCGGGGAGCTGTTTTTT. Its protein product is CASSAGQPNTGELFF.

The chain joins TRBV5-6 to TRBJ2-1, with D possibly being TRBD2 (6 bases). CDR1 is SGHDT, CDR2 YYEEEE, per germline. The CDR3 runs 13 residues. V shed 2 bases and J shed 8 bases, with 11 bases lying between them. CDR3 coding DNA: TGTGCCAGCAGCTTAGGAGGGATCCATGAGCAGTTCTTC. This sequence encodes CASSLGGIHEQFF.

As DNA, the CDR3 is TGTGCCAGCAGTGCGTGGGACAGAAAGTCCTACGAGCAGTACTTC. Translation: CASSAWDRKSYEQYF. The genes are TRBV2 and TRBJ2-7, with 7 bases lining up with TRBD1. V gave up 4 bases and J gave up 1 base; unmatched junction bases: 7. The germline CDR1 and CDR2 sequences are SNHLY and FYNNEI. The CDR3 totals 15 residues. The full variable domain, rest sourced from reference TRBV2 and TRBJ2-7, is EPEVTQTPSHQVTQMGQEVILRCVPISNHLYFYWYRQILGQKVEFLVSFYNNEISEKSEIFDDQFSVERPDGSNFTLKIRSTKLEDSAMYFCASSAWDRKSYEQYFGPGTRLTVT.

The rearrangement joins TRBV2 to TRBJ1-4; D possibly corresponds to TRBD1 (6 bases). The V gene lost 7 bases and the J gene lost 7 bases, with 34 bases spanning the gap. Germline CDR1 SNHLY, CDR2 FYNNEI. The CDR3 has 20 amino acids. CDR3 bases: TGTGCCAGCATGGGAGACAGGAACAAATCGATTACCCTCAGGCGTGAAAAACTGTTTTTT. Its translation is CASMGDRNKSITLRREKLFF.

The chain is built from TRBV28 and TRBJ1-2, with D possibly being TRBD1 (6 bases). V was trimmed by 8 bases and J by 8 bases, leaving 21 bases between them. Germline V CDR1 and CDR2: MDHEN, SYDVKM. This CDR3 spans 14 amino acids. For the CDR3, the DNA is TGTGCCAGCGGCTTTCTGACAGGTTCGGACGGCTACACCTTC. Residues: CASGFLTGSDGYTF.

For the CDR3, the DNA is TGTGCCAGCAGCAAAGATGCTCCAGGGCAGGGGGCGAGAGACTACAATGAGCAGTTCTTC. Its protein product is CASSKDAPGQGARDYNEQFF. V usage is TRBV21-1 and J usage is TRBJ2-1; the table assigns TRBD1, which was not confirmed against the DNA. TRBV21-1 is deemed a pseudogene. The CDR3 sequence is 20 residues long.

The genes are TRBV5-5 and TRBJ1-4, with 8 bases aligning to TRBD1. CDR1 and CDR2 (germline): SGHKS, YYEKEE (reference sequence). The J segment lost 7 bases and the V segment lost 4 bases, leaving 9 bases of the junction unmatched. The CDR3 has 15 residues. CDR3 in amino acids: CASSPGSTGAEKLFF. The CDR3 DNA reads TGTGCCAGCAGCCCCGGATCGACAGGGGCTGAAAAACTGTTTTTT.

CDR3 DNA sequence: TGTGCCAGCAGCGCTATTAACTATGGCTACACCTTC. It yields the protein CASSAINYGYTF. The gene calls are TRBV9 and TRBJ1-2; unclear D gene. Germline loops: CDR1 SGDLS, CDR2 YYNGEE. The CDR3 consists of 12 residues. V dropped 3 bases and J dropped 1 base, with 4 bases sitting between them.

The chain links TRBV5-1 to TRBJ1-2; TRBD1 matches 7 bases. The CDR3 runs to 15 residues. V shed 0 bases, J shed 4 bases, and the junction held 6 bases outside the gene matches. Germline CDR1 and CDR2: SGHRS and YFSETQ. Here the CDR3 reads CASSLGNTGVYGYTF. In nucleotides, the CDR3 is TGCGCCAGCAGCTTGGGGAACACAGGGGTCTATGGCTACACCTTC.

V gene TRBV10-2 combines with J gene TRBJ1-1; the D gene is possibly TRBD1 (6 bases). Trimming removed 6 bases at V and 5 bases at J, with 16 bases between. Germline V gene sequence: CDR1 WSHSY, CDR2 SAAADI. The CDR3 consists of 14 residues. CDR3 sequence: CASRPGVRGTEAFF. The DNA for the CDR3 is TGCGCCAGCAGACCAGGGGTCCGGGGTACTGAAGCTTTCTTT.

This clone has only one observation. The chain links TRBV28 to TRBJ2-7; D is unclear. Looked up from germline, CDR1 is MDHEN and CDR2 is SYDVKM. The V end was cut by 2 bases, the J end by 7 bases, with 9 bases between. This CDR3 has 12 amino acids. CDR3: CASSLQEWEQYF. The CDR3, as DNA: TGTGCCAGCAGTTTACAGGAATGGGAGCAGTACTTC.

The chain joins TRBV29-1 to TRBJ2-7, with 13 nucleotides matching TRBD2. CDR1 is SQVTM and CDR2 is ANQGSEA in the germline V gene. V was clipped by 6 bases and J by 7 bases; unmatched bases: 6. This CDR3 region has 13 residues. The CDR3 DNA is TGCAGCGTCCGGTGGACTAGCGGGAGAGAGCAGTACTTC. This sequence encodes CSVRWTSGREQYF.

V is TRBV25-1 and J is TRBJ1-2; 10 positions match TRBD1. Germline CDR1 reads MGHDK; CDR2 reads SYGVNS. V shed 4 bases and J 1 base; nucleotides not matched to a gene: 9. The CDR3 extends over 17 amino acids. The CDR3 DNA follows: TGTGCCAGCAGTGGACGGACAGGGGGGCCTTTTAACTATGGCTACACCTTC. Encoded protein: CASSGRTGGPFNYGYTF.